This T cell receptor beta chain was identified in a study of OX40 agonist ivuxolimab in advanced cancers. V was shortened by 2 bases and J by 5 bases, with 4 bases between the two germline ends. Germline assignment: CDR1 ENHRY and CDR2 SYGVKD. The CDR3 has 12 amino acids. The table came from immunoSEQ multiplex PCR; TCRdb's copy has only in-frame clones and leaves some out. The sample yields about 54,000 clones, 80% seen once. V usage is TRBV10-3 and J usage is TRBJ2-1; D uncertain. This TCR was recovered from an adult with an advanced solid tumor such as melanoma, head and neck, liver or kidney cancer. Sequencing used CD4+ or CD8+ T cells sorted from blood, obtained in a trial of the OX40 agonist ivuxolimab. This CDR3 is CAISEEHNEQFF. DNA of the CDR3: TGTGCCATCAGTGAGGAGCACAATGAGCAGTTCTTC.